This T cell receptor beta chain was sequenced for a study of blood T cells in healthy people across ages. For the second PCR, which ran for about 7 to 12 cycles, a sample-barcoded 5' primer and a J-beta primer mix were used. Each cDNA molecule, via a template-switch adaptor with 12 random nucleotides, was tagged. Every sample gave at least 2.5 million paired-end reads containing CDR3. TCRdb analysed the 5' RACE reads with MiXCR anew, one entry per CDR3 protein. The sample gives fewer than 900,000 distinct CDR3 sequences, 40% to 45% of which show up once; roughly 20% is in the top ten. Every donor contributed ten milliliters of peripheral blood by blood draw. Notes on this clonotype: Its antigen remains unidentified.

CDR1 LNHNV and CDR2 YYDKDF come from the germline V gene (reference sequence). This CDR3 has 17 amino acids. The ends lost 3 bases at V and 7 bases at J; junction bases unmatched: 16. Study-wide findings and caveats: There were more naive CD4+ cells and higher diversity in long-lived donors than in aged donors.

Sequencing was performed on blood. The chain recombines TRBV15 with TRBJ1-2; 8 bases agree with TRBD1. This receptor was obtained from a woman aged 60-75 years in good health. The DNA for the CDR3 is TGTGCCACCAGCAGGGACCAAAATCCATGGACAGGGTGTGGCTACACCTTC. Translating it yields CATSRDQNPWTGCGYTF.